The 27 T cell receptor beta chains below come from one sample, sequenced in a study of T cells in tuberculosis. TCRdb keeps only in-frame clones here, not all; method: immunoSEQ multiplex PCR. Of about 33,000 clones detected, just over 90% appear once; the ten largest clones hold 7%. Stated time point: new active TB diagnosis, blood taken before or within 7 days of starting treatment. This material consisted of PBMCs, taken at tuberculosis diagnosis. Receptors originate from an adult with tuberculosis. Some clones in this sample may be carry-over from other donors' samples.

The rearrangement links TRBV18 to TRBJ1-4; D is uncertain. CDR1 KGHSH and CDR2 LQKENI come from the germline V gene. The CDR3 covers 17 residues. Trimming pared 3 bases from V and 3 bases from J, leaving 17 bases between. CDR3 protein: CASSPTTPERANEKLFF. CDR3 sequence (DNA): TGTGCCAGCTCACCGACGACACCGGAAAGAGCTAATGAAAAACTGTTTTTT.

In this sample, this clone turned up once. The rearrangement joins TRBV29-1 to TRBJ1-2, with a possible D match to TRBD1 (6 bases). Trimming removed 1 base from V and 5 bases from J, with 17 bases in between. Germline CDR1 SQVTM, CDR2 ANQGSEA. The CDR3 has 15 residues. The CDR3 nucleotides are TGCAGCGTTGAAGGACCTACAGGGCCGCAATATGGCTACACCTTC. Amino acids: CSVEGPTGPQYGYTF.

The count of this clone is one. The rearrangement uses TRBV2 and TRBJ2-2, with 7 bases fitting TRBD1. Trimming removed 7 bases from V and 6 bases from J; junction bases left unmatched: 2. Germline V gene sequence: CDR1 SNHLY, CDR2 FYNNEI. This CDR3 contains 12 residues. DNA of the CDR3: TGTGCCAGCACCCAGGGGGCCGGGGAGCTGTTTTTT. Its translation: CASTQGAGELFF.

The gene calls are TRBV19 and TRBJ2-7; D is perhaps TRBD2 (5 bases). Germline V gives CDR1 LNHDA, CDR2 SQIVND (reference sequence). This CDR3 has 12 amino acids. With 5 bases removed from V and 6 bases from J, the gap between germline ends came to 11 bases. CDR3 nucleotide sequence: TGTGCCAGTAGTTTTACTAGAGCCGAGCAGTACTTC. It specifies CASSFTRAEQYF.

The chain combines TRBV21-1 with TRBJ2-3; the table names TRBD1, a call not compared with the DNA. TRBV21-1 is a known pseudogene. The CDR3 is 12 amino acids. CDR3 amino acids: CASPSGGDTQYF. The CDR3 DNA is TGTGCCAGCCCGTCAGGGGGAGATACGCAGTATTTT.

The V gene is TRBV6-1, the J gene TRBJ2-7; 7 nucleotides agree with TRBD1. V was pared by 4 bases and J by 2 bases, with 2 bases of the junction left unmatched. The CDR3 spans 13 residues. The germline gives CDR1 MNHNS, CDR2 SASEGT. Here the CDR3 reads CASSGDRAYEQYF. The CDR3 nucleotides are TGTGCCAGCAGTGGGGACAGAGCCTACGAGCAGTACTTC.

This chain connects TRBV21-1 to TRBJ1-5. TRBV21-1 is a documented pseudogene. The CDR3 length is 19 residues. The CDR3 loop reads CASSKRFYGGVYSNQPQHF. The DNA for the CDR3 is TGTGCCAGCAGCAAGCGGTTTTATGGCGGGGTATATAGCAATCAGCCCCAGCATTTT.

The V call is TRBV7-2, the J call TRBJ2-3, with 8 positions matching TRBD2. Germline CDR1 reads SGHTA; CDR2 reads FQGNSA. There are 19 residues in the CDR3. J gave up 0 bases and V 2 bases, and 13 bases lay outside the gene matches. Here the CDR3 DNA reads TGTGCCAGCAGCTTAAAACGGGGGGGCCTGTCCGCTAGCACAGATACGCAGTATTTT. It specifies CASSLKRGGLSASTDTQYF.

The rearrangement joins TRBV5-1 to TRBJ1-1; the D gene is possibly TRBD1 (5 bases). V was shortened by 1 base and J by 1 base, with 11 bases between the two germline ends. CDR1 and CDR2 from the germline V gene are SGHRS and YFSETQ. There are 15 residues in the CDR3. The CDR3 nucleotides read TGCGCCAGCAGCTTGAGCAGGGTGGGGAACACTGAAGCTTTCTTT. Translated, it gives CASSLSRVGNTEAFF.

This clone was observed a single time. The chain uses TRBV20-1 and TRBJ1-2, with 8 positions matching TRBD1. CDR3 length equals 11 residues. The ends lost 5 bases at V and 7 bases at J; junction bases unmatched: 3. Germline V gene sequence: CDR1 DFQATT, CDR2 SNEGSKA (reference sequence). The CDR3, as DNA: TGCAGTGCTGACAGGGGTCTTGGCTACACCTTC. As protein: CSADRGLGYTF.

A single count supports this clone. The V and J genes are TRBV19 and TRBJ1-5, with 8 nucleotides matching TRBD1. Germline V gene lookup returns CDR1 LNHDA and CDR2 SQIVND (reference sequence). With 4 bases clipped from V and 0 bases from J, the junction kept 8 bases outside the gene matches. This CDR3 spans 17 amino acids. The CDR3, as DNA: TGTGCCAGTAGTACCCGGGACAGGCGATATAGCAATCAGCCCCAGCATTTT. This translates into CASSTRDRRYSNQPQHF. The full variable domain, with the rest looked up from reference TRBV19 and TRBJ1-5, is DGGITQSPKYLFRKEGQNVTLSCEQNLNHDAMYWYRQDPGQGLRLIYYSQIVNDFQKGDIAEGYSVSREKKESFPLTVTSAQKNPTAFYLCASSTRDRRYSNQPQHFGDGTRLSIL.

The chain uses TRBV29-1 and TRBJ1-1, with 7 bases that match TRBD1. This CDR3 spans 14 amino acids. With V trimmed by 7 bases and J by 0 bases, 8 bases remained unmatched. Germline-derived CDR1 and CDR2 are SQVTM and ANQGSEA. CDR3 amino acids: CSAAGGTMNTEAFF. For the CDR3, the DNA is TGCAGCGCAGCAGGGGGAACCATGAACACTGAAGCTTTCTTT.

The rearrangement uses TRBV7-2 and TRBJ2-2; no clear D gene. This CDR3 spans 13 amino acids. The germline V and J ends were trimmed by 2 bases and 6 bases, with 7 bases remaining between them. Germline CDR1 and CDR2: SGHTA and FQGNSA. CDR3 sequence: CASSLWAPGELFF. The CDR3, as DNA: TGTGCCAGCAGCTTATGGGCCCCCGGGGAGCTGTTTTTT.

The gene calls are TRBV5-5 and TRBJ2-6; D possibly corresponds to TRBD1 (5 bases). Germline V gene lookup returns CDR1 SGHKS and CDR2 YYEKEE (reference sequence). V gave up 2 bases and J gave up 13 bases, with 16 bases separating them. This CDR3 is built from 14 residues. Written as DNA, the CDR3 is TGTGCCAGCAGCTTATTGGACACTCGAGTAGTCCTGACTTTC. It codes for CASSLLDTRVVLTF.

The chain links TRBV27 to TRBJ2-3; TRBD2 might be the D (5 bases). Germline V CDR1 and CDR2: MNHEY, SMNVEV (reference sequence). Trimming left V 2 bases short and J 7 bases short, with 16 bases between. The CDR3 spans 15 residues. CDR3 amino acids: CASSLSRTLGYTQYF. CDR3 bases: TGTGCCAGCAGTTTAAGTCGGACTCTGGGATATACGCAGTATTTT.

The DNA for the CDR3 is TGTGCCAGCAGCTCGGGGGCGGGAGCTCCTACAGATACGCAGTATTTT. Its protein is CASSSGAGAPTDTQYF. The chain carries TRBV7-8 and TRBJ2-3; possibly TRBD2 for D (7 bases). The CDR3 runs to 16 residues. Germline V gives CDR1 SGHVS, CDR2 FQNEAQ. V shed 4 bases and J shed 3 bases, with 17 bases lying between them.

The CDR3 region is CASSIGGWTEKHNEQFF. CDR3 sequence (DNA): TGTGCCAGCAGCATAGGGGGCTGGACAGAAAAACACAATGAGCAGTTCTTC. V usage is TRBV7-8 and J usage is TRBJ2-1; the match to TRBD1 covers 7 bases. Trimming removed 5 bases from V and 5 bases from J; junction bases left unmatched: 15. The germline gives CDR1 SGHVS, CDR2 FQNEAQ. This CDR3 has 17 residues.

The rearrangement uses TRBV5-1 and TRBJ2-3; 7 bases map to TRBD2. The CDR3 contains 14 residues. Germline lookup yields CDR1 SGHRS and CDR2 YFSETQ. The junction had 10 bases not matched to a gene; V was cut back by 10 bases and J by 2 bases. The CDR3 region has the DNA TGCGCCTCCCGTCTAGCGGCTTACACAGATACGCAGTATTTT. Protein sequence: CASRLAAYTDTQYF. Full variable domain (rest looked up from reference TRBV5-1 and TRBJ2-3): KAGVTQTPRYLIKTRGQQVTLSCSPISGHRSVSWYQQTPGQGLQFLFEYFSETQRNKGNFPGRFSGRQFSNSRSEMNVSTLELGDSALYLCASRLAAYTDTQYFGPGTRLTVL.

The rearrangement links TRBV28 to TRBJ1-3; D unclear. V was shortened by 5 bases and J by 3 bases, with 14 bases between the two germline ends. This CDR3 comprises 15 residues. From germline, CDR1 is MDHEN and CDR2 SYDVKM. CDR3 bases: TGTGCCAGCAGTCCACCGCCTCTAGGTGGAAACACCATATATTTT. This encodes CASSPPPLGGNTIYF. The full variable domain, its missing parts supplied by reference TRBV28 and TRBJ1-3, is DVKVTQSSRYLVKRTGEKVFLECVQDMDHENMFWYRQDPGLGLRLIYFSYDVKMKEKGDIPEGYSVSREKKERFSLILESASTNQTSMYLCASSPPPLGGNTIYFGEGSWLTVV.

This chain joins TRBV4-1 and TRBJ2-7; the match to TRBD2 covers 7 bases. The junction had 6 bases not matched to a gene; V was cut back by 0 bases and J by 1 base. The length of the CDR3 is 16 residues. Germline V lookup: CDR1 MGHRA, CDR2 YSYEKL. CDR3: CASSQDEGGGSYEQYF. CDR3 in DNA: TGCGCCAGCAGCCAAGATGAGGGCGGGGGATCCTACGAGCAGTACTTC.

The chain couples TRBV5-1 to TRBJ1-2; TRBD1 agrees at 8 bases. Germline V gene sequence: CDR1 SGHRS, CDR2 YFSETQ. The trim removed 4 bases at V and 4 bases at J, leaving 15 bases unmatched. This CDR3 is 17 amino acids long. The CDR3 reads CASSPRLTGGNSYGYTF. CDR3 DNA sequence: TGCGCCAGCAGCCCCCGCCTTACAGGGGGGAATTCCTATGGCTACACCTTC.

V gene TRBV6-6 combines with J gene TRBJ1-1, with a tentative D call TRBD1 (6 bases). The V gene lost 7 bases and the J gene lost 1 base, with 13 bases spanning the gap. Germline CDR1 and CDR2: MNHNY and SVGAGI (reference sequence). The CDR3 is 14 amino acids. The CDR3 DNA sequence: TGTGCCAGCACCACCGGGACACCGAACACTGAAGCTTTCTTT. It translates to CASTTGTPNTEAFF.

This clone was seen once. This chain links TRBV6-5 with TRBJ1-5; tentative D call: TRBD1 (5 bases). V shed 6 bases and J shed 0 bases, with 9 bases lying between them. The germline V gene encodes CDR1 MNHEY and CDR2 SVGAGI. The CDR3 runs 14 residues. Written as DNA, the CDR3 is TGTGCCAGCAGGTGGACATTTAGCAATCAGCCCCAGCATTTT. Its translation: CASRWTFSNQPQHF.

The table lists this clone with a count of one. This chain joins TRBV9 and TRBJ1-1; TRBD1 matches 8 bases. After removal of 2 bases from V and 6 bases from J, the junction contained 3 bases not matched to a gene. The V gene's germline CDR1 is SGDLS and CDR2 YYNGEE. CDR3 length: 13 residues. As DNA, the CDR3 is TGTGCCAGCAGCGTTTACAGGGGGTCTGAAGCTTTCTTT. Protein sequence: CASSVYRGSEAFF. Drawing the rest from reference TRBV9 and TRBJ1-1, the complete variable domain is DSGVTQTPKHLITATGQRVTLRCSPRSGDLSVYWYQQSLDQGLQFLIQYYNGEERAKGNILERFSAQQFPDLHSELNLSSLELGDSALYFCASSVYRGSEAFFGQGTRLTVV.

The CDR3 bases are TGTGCCAGCAGTGAATCCCAGGGGTTTAGGTACGAGCAGTACTTC. Protein: CASSESQGFRYEQYF. The chain couples TRBV25-1 to TRBJ2-7, with D maybe TRBD1 (6 bases). V was shortened by 1 base and J by 4 bases, with 14 bases between the two germline ends. From germline, CDR1 is MGHDK and CDR2 SYGVNS. The CDR3 runs 15 residues.

V is TRBV18 and J is TRBJ2-2; 9 nucleotides match TRBD2. V was pared by 5 bases and J by 7 bases, with 11 bases of the junction left unmatched. CDR1 KGHSH and CDR2 LQKENI come from the germline V gene. The CDR3 extends over 16 amino acids. The CDR3 is CASSSLGGGAVGELFF. As DNA, the CDR3 is TGTGCCAGCTCATCCCTTGGCGGGGGGGCCGTCGGGGAGCTGTTTTTT.

This clone was seen a single time. The rearrangement links TRBV6-5 to TRBJ1-2; unclear D gene. This CDR3 region has 14 residues. Trimming stripped 6 bases from V and 3 bases from J, with 14 bases between. Germline-derived CDR1 and CDR2 are MNHEY and SVGAGI. CDR3 protein: CASRSLDGDYGYTF. CDR3 DNA sequence: TGTGCCAGCAGATCCCTCGACGGAGACTATGGCTACACCTTC.